This is a list of T cell receptor beta chains from one sample in a study of STAT3 mutations in large granular lymphocyte leukemia. Repertoires were generated with immunoSEQ multiplex PCR, while TCRdb's copy carries only in-frame clones and drops some. The sample has about 12,000 clones, 88% seen once. Material for sequencing was PBMCs. The receptor source for this set is a human donor with T large granular lymphocyte leukemia. Some clones in this sample may be carry-over from other donors' samples. Both conserved end residues are part of each CDR3. D genes are given only for firm matches. Clone size is not always given. Where it is, it says once, few, many or a class for expanded clones.

TRBJ1-5	TRBV29-1	TRBD1	NA	CSVGQGSNQPQHF	TGCAGCGTTGGACAGGGGAGCAATCAGCCCCAGCATTTT
TRBJ1-2	TRBV10-3	NA	NA	CAISELPGSYGYTF	TGTGCCATCAGTGAGTTACCAGGGTCTTATGGCTACACCTTC
TRBJ2-7	TRBV7-2	TRBD2	NA	CASTVLGSGSFYEQYF	TGTGCCAGCACCGTGTTAGGGAGCGGGAGTTTTTACGAGCAGTACTTC
TRBJ2-3	TRBV7-6	NA	NA	CASSPGTPNTDTQYF	TGTGCCAGCAGCCCAGGGACCCCTAACACAGATACGCAGTATTTT
TRBJ2-5	TRBV5-1	NA	NA	CASSLSSGTQETQYF	TGCGCCAGCAGCTTGTCTTCTGGAACGCAAGAGACCCAGTACTTC
TRBJ1-1	TRBV11-1	NA	NA	CASSSPGAGGNTEAFF	TGTGCCAGCAGCTCCCCTGGGGCGGGGGGGAACACTGAAGCTTTCTTT
TRBJ2-3	TRBV30	NA	NA	CAWSVSTDTQYF	TGTGCCTGGAGTGTAAGCACAGATACGCAGTATTTT
TRBJ2-5	TRBV28	NA	once	CASRSPGETQYF	TGTGCCAGCAGGTCCCCTGGAGAGACCCAGTACTTC
TRBJ2-1	TRBV7-2	TRBD2	NA	CASSFSGFYNEQFF	TGTGCCAGCAGCTTTAGCGGGTTTTACAATGAGCAGTTCTTC
TRBJ1-1	TRBV6-5	NA	NA	CASRFPGSGAEAFF	TGTGCCAGCAGGTTCCCGGGATCCGGGGCTGAAGCTTTCTTT
TRBJ2-5	TRBV19	NA	NA	CASRNREETQYF	TGTGCCAGTAGAAACAGGGAAGAGACCCAGTACTTC
TRBJ2-7	TRBV28	TRBD1	once	CASSAPGQSYEQYF	TGTGCCAGCAGTGCTCCGGGACAGTCCTACGAGCAGTACTTC
TRBJ1-6	TRBV5-6	NA	NA	CASSLGRNSPLHF	TGTGCCAGCAGCTTGGGAAGAAATTCACCCCTCCACTTT
TRBJ2-3	TRBV25-1	TRBD1	NA	CASSPHRGSATDTQYF	TGTGCCAGCAGTCCCCACAGGGGGTCGGCCACAGATACGCAGTATTTT
TRBJ2-2	TRBV5-5	NA	once	CASSSEITGELFF	TGTGCCAGCAGCTCGGAGATCACCGGGGAGCTGTTTTTT
TRBJ2-6	TRBV5-1	NA	NA	CASSLGNSGANVLTF	TGCGCCAGCAGCTTGGGGAACTCTGGGGCCAACGTCCTGACTTTC
TRBJ2-1	TRBV27	NA	once	CASTVTRFGNEQFF	TGTGCCAGCACCGTGACTCGGTTCGGCAATGAGCAGTTCTTC
TRBJ2-7	TRBV11-1	TRBD2	NA	CASSLGERGEQYF	TGTGCCAGCAGCTTAGGCGAGCGGGGCGAGCAGTACTTC
TRBJ2-7	TRBV29-1	NA	once	CSVDWGGYEQYF	TGCAGCGTTGATTGGGGAGGTTACGAGCAGTACTTC
TRBJ2-7	TRBV7-8	NA	NA	CASSQGTYDLSYEQYF	TGTGCCAGCAGCCAGGGGACGTACGACCTGTCCTACGAGCAGTACTTC
TRBJ2-3	TRBV14	NA	once	CASSQGLTDTQYF	TGTGCCAGCAGCCAGGGGTTGACAGATACGCAGTATTTT
TRBJ1-5	TRBV6-1	NA	NA	CASSERVRDTYQPQHF	TGTGCCAGCAGTGAAAGGGTCCGGGACACCTATCAGCCCCAGCATTTT
TRBJ2-3	TRBV4-1	TRBD2	NA	CASSSTSGSTGDTQYF	TGCGCCAGCAGCTCGACTAGCGGGAGTACGGGAGATACGCAGTATTTT
TRBJ1-6	TRBV10-2	TRBD1	NA	CASRLDRDEPLHF	TGCGCCAGCAGACTGGACAGGGACGAGCCCCTCCACTTT
TRBJ2-3	TRBV6-1	NA	NA	CASSEDSIGDTQYF	TGTGCCAGCAGTGAAGACAGTATCGGGGATACGCAGTATTTT
TRBJ2-5	TRBV5-1	TRBD1	NA	CASSLAPTGGNQETQYF	TGCGCCAGCAGCTTAGCCCCGACAGGGGGGAACCAAGAGACCCAGTACTTC